This paragraph reports one TCR beta chain. As yet, its antigen is unknown. Authors' methods: ImmunoSEQ sequences covered only the junction and lacked quality scores; filtering therefore differed. Some clones are missing from TCRdb's copy, which holds only in-frame ones; the method was immunoSEQ multiplex PCR. The V and J calls and the clone size are those of that table, but D and trimming were determined from the DNA. The sample consists of about 2 million clones, 85% to 95% of them appearing once. Germline V gene sequence: CDR1 KGHSH, CDR2 LQKENI. The CDR3 loop spans 15 amino acids. V dropped 2 bases and J dropped 1 base, with 9 bases sitting between them. This entry comes from a study of shared clonotypes between healthy human individuals. The study's findings and limits: Naive CD4 clonotypes were shared across a few donors at approximately 5.3%. Inspection by rarefaction showed sorted-subset sequencing to be incomplete despite large depth. Donor clonotype sharing was expected to depend on sequencing depth.

The sequence came from a man aged 18-30 years in good health. Source material: naive CD4+ T cells sorted from blood. Subset: CD45RA+ positively selected. The chain carries TRBV18 and TRBJ2-4, with D hard to call. The CDR3 region has the DNA TGTGCCAGCTCACCAAACCCCAGGGCCAAAAACATTCAGTACTTC. This codes for CASSPNPRAKNIQYF.